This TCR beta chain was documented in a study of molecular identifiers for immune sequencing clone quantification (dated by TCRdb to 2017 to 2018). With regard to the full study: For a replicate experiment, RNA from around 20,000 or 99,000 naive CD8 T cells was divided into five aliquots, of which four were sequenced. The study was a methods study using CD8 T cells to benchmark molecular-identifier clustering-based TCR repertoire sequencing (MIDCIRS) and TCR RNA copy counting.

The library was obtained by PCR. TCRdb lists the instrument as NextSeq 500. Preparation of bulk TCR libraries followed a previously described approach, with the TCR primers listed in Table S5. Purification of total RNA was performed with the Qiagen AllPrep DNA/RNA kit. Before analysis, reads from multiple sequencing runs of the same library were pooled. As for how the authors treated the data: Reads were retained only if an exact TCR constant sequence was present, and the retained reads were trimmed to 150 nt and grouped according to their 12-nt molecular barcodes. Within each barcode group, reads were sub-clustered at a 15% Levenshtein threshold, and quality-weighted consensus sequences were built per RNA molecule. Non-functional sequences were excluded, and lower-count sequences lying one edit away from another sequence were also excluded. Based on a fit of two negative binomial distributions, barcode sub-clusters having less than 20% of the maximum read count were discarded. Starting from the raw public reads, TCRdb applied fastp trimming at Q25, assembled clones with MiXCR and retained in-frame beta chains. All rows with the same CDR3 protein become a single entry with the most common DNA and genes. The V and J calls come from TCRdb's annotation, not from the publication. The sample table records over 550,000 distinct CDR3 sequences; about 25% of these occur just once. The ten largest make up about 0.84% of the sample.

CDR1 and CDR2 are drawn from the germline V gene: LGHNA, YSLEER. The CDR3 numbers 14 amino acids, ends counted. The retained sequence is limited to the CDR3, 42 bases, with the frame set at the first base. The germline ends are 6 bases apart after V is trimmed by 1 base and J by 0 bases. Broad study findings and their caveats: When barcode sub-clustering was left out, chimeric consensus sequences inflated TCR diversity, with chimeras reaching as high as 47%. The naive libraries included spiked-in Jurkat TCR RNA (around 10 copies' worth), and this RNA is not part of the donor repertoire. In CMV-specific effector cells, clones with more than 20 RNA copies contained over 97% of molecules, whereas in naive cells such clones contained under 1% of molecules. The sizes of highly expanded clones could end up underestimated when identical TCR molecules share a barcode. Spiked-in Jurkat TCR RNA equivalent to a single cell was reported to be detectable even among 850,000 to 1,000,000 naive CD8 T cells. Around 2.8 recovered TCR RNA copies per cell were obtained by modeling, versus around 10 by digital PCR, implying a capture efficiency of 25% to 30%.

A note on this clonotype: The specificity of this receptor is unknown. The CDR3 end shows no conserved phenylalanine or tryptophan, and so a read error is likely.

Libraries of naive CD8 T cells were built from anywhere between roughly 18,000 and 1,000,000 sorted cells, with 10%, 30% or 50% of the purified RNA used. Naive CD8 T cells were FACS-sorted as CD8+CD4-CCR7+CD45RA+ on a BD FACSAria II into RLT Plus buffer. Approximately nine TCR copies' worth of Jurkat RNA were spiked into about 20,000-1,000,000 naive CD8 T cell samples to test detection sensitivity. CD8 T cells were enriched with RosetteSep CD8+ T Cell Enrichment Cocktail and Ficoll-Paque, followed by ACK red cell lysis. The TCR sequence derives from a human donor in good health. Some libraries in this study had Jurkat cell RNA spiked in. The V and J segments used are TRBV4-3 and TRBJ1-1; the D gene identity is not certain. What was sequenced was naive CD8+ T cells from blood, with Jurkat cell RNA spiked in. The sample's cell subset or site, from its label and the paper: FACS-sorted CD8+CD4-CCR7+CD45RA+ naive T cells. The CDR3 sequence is CASSQAVMNTEAFI. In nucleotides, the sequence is TGCGCCAGCAGCCAAGCTGTAATGAACACTGAAGCTTTCATT.